This entry lists 21 T cell receptor beta chains sequenced from one sample in a study of CD8 T cells in ankylosing spondylitis. TCRdb used MiXCR to reprocess the 5' RACE reads, holding one entry per CDR3 protein. The table lists about 230,000 distinct CDR3 sequences, 8% to 10% of them singletons, with roughly 4.9% in the top ten. The sequenced material came from blood, either unsorted or a sorted T cell fraction (not recorded which). The receptors here all came from a female donor with ankylosing spondylitis or in good health (not recorded which).

This clonotype was counted at least ten times. This chain connects TRBV20-1 to TRBJ2-5; no definite D call. Trimming left V 8 bases short and J 2 bases short, with 21 bases between. This CDR3 has 15 amino acids. Germline lookup yields CDR1 DFQATT and CDR2 SNEGSKA (reference sequence). The CDR3 region is CSTLLGTFTQETQYF. CDR3 in DNA: TGCAGTACCCTTCTGGGCACATTTACACAAGAGACCCAGTACTTC.

The sample holds many counts of this clonotype. The J gene is TRBJ2-1, the V gene TRBV19, with a weak D call TRBD2 (6 bases). V lost 5 bases, J lost 0 bases, and 11 bases lay in between. The CDR3 has 15 residues. The V gene's germline CDR1 is LNHDA and CDR2 SQIVND (reference sequence). CDR3 sequence: CASSYDGSSYNEQFF. Here the CDR3 DNA reads TGTGCCAGTAGTTACGACGGGAGCTCCTACAATGAGCAGTTCTTC.

This clonotype occurred many times. The chain uses TRBV5-1 and TRBJ2-7; D is tentatively TRBD1 or TRBD2 (5 bases each). Germline assignment: CDR1 SGHRS and CDR2 YFSETQ. Trimming left V 0 bases short and J 2 bases short, with 15 bases between. This CDR3 comprises 16 residues. In DNA form, the CDR3 reads TGCGCCAGCAGCTTGGGGCCCGGGACCACAACCTACGAGCAGTACTTC. It encodes CASSLGPGTTTYEQYF.

There are a few counts of this clonotype. This sequence joins TRBV7-2 and TRBJ2-2; unclear D gene. V shed 0 bases and J shed 2 bases, with 4 bases lying between them. This CDR3 region has 14 residues. Germline V CDR1 and CDR2: SGHTA, FQGNSA. This chain's CDR3 is CASSLAPNTGELFF. The CDR3 DNA is TGTGCCAGCAGCTTAGCCCCAAACACCGGGGAGCTGTTTTTT.

This clonotype was seen repeatedly, ten times or more. This CDR3 reads CASSQDWQGWNTEAFF. In DNA form, the CDR3 reads TGCGCCAGCAGCCAAGATTGGCAGGGGTGGAACACTGAAGCTTTCTTT. V is TRBV4-1 and J is TRBJ1-1; maybe TRBD1 (6 bases). The V and J ends lost 0 bases and 1 base respectively, with 12 bases between them. The CDR3 sequence is 16 residues long. Germline-derived CDR1 and CDR2 are MGHRA and YSYEKL.

This clonotype was seen repeatedly, ten times or more. The rearrangement uses TRBV12-3 or TRBV12-4 and TRBJ2-7, with 10 bases matching TRBD2. The CDR3 has 15 amino acids. V was clipped by 4 bases and J by 2 bases; unmatched bases: 5. CDR3 in amino acids: CASSSLAGGTYEQYF. CDR3 nucleotide sequence: TGTGCCAGCAGTTCCTTAGCGGGAGGCACCTACGAGCAGTACTTC.

This clonotype was counted many times. The V call is TRBV29-1, the J call TRBJ2-3, with D perhaps matching TRBD2 (6 bases). The CDR3 is 11 amino acids. The V gene lost 3 bases and the J gene lost 10 bases, with 11 bases spanning the gap. CDR1 is SQVTM, CDR2 ANQGSEA, per germline. The CDR3 DNA is TGCAGCGTTGATCCCGGGACTGCGCAGTATTTT. This encodes CSVDPGTAQYF.

The sample holds many counts of this clonotype. The chain carries TRBV12-3 or TRBV12-4 and TRBJ2-1, with 8 bases aligning to TRBD2. The CDR3 extends over 14 amino acids. Germline trimming cut 1 base from V and 9 bases from J; bases unmatched to any gene: 5. CDR3 sequence reads: CASSLGGLAGEQFF. CDR3 bases: TGTGCCAGCAGTTTAGGAGGACTAGCCGGTGAGCAGTTCTTC.

This clonotype was detected ten times or more. V usage is TRBV20-1 and J usage is TRBJ2-3, with D possibly matching TRBD2 (6 bases). The V and J ends lost 3 bases and 1 base respectively, with 8 bases between them. The CDR3 runs to 13 residues. Germline assignment: CDR1 DFQATT and CDR2 SNEGSKA (reference sequence). Here the CDR3 reads CSARASGTDTQYF. In DNA form, the CDR3 reads TGCAGTGCTAGGGCTAGCGGCACAGATACGCAGTATTTT.

This clonotype was seen repeatedly, ten times or more. The chain recombines TRBV5-1 with TRBJ1-2, with D possibly matching TRBD1 (5 bases). The CDR3 contains 13 residues. V was pared by 0 bases and J by 4 bases, with 7 bases between. Germline V CDR1 and CDR2: SGHRS, YFSETQ. The CDR3 reads CASSLEGSYGYTF. CDR3 DNA: TGCGCCAGCAGCTTGGAGGGGTCCTATGGCTACACCTTC.

This clonotype was counted a few times. The chain uses TRBV3-1 and TRBJ2-1, with a tentative D call TRBD2 (6 bases). V shed 5 bases and J shed 0 bases, with 23 bases lying between them. The CDR3 spans 19 residues. From germline, CDR1 is LGHDT and CDR2 YNNKEL (reference sequence). The CDR3 loop reads CASSSKIGGHLSSYNEQFF. CDR3 nucleotide sequence: TGTGCCAGCAGCTCCAAGATTGGAGGGCACTTGAGCTCCTACAATGAGCAGTTCTTC.

This clonotype was seen many times. This chain links TRBV7-8 with TRBJ2-1; TRBD2 matches at 10 bases. There are 16 residues in the CDR3. The V segment lost 3 bases and the J segment 5 bases; nucleotides outside the gene matches: 7. CDR1 and CDR2 from the germline V gene are SGHVS and FQNEAQ. Here the CDR3 reads CASSLAGTSVNNEQFF. Here the CDR3 DNA reads TGTGCCAGCAGCTTGGCCGGGACTAGCGTTAACAATGAGCAGTTCTTC. The entire variable domain, with the rest obtained from reference TRBV7-8 and TRBJ2-1, is as follows: GAGVSQSPRYKVAKRGQDVALRCDPISGHVSLFWYQQALGQGPEFLTYFQNEAQLDKSGLPSDRFFAERPEGSVSTLKIQRTQQEDSAVYLCASSLAGTSVNNEQFFGPGTRLTVL.

The rearrangement uses TRBV12-3 or TRBV12-4 and TRBJ1-2; no firm D call. With 3 bases removed from V and 5 bases from J, the gap between germline ends came to 16 bases. The CDR3 sequence is 15 residues long. The CDR3 DNA reads TGTGCCAGCAGTTTGGCGCCTGGACTAGGGTATGGCTACACCTTC. It yields the protein CASSLAPGLGYGYTF.

The table lists this clonotype with many counts. The V and J genes are TRBV27 and TRBJ2-1, with D uncertain. V gave up 6 bases and J gave up 3 bases, with 15 bases separating them. The length of the CDR3 is 15 residues. The germline V gene has CDR1 MNHEY and CDR2 SMNVEV (reference sequence). CDR3 residues: CASSPAGLIYNEQFF. The CDR3 nucleotides read TGTGCCAGCAGCCCTGCCGGGCTGATCTACAATGAGCAGTTCTTC.

This clonotype was detected ten times or more. The chain combines TRBV29-1 with TRBJ2-3, with 10 bases matching TRBD2. The CDR3 extends over 14 amino acids. Trimming took 1 base from V and 7 from J; bases not matched to a gene: 5. The germline CDR1 and CDR2 sequences are SQVTM and ANQGSEA. In DNA form, the CDR3 reads TGCAGCGTTGAAGGGACTAGCGGAGACTATACGCAGTATTTT. Translated, it gives CSVEGTSGDYTQYF.

Many counts were recorded for this clonotype. The rearrangement uses TRBV20-1 and TRBJ2-7, with 7 bases identical to TRBD2. The CDR3 loop spans 13 amino acids. Germline CDR1 and CDR2: DFQATT and SNEGSKA (reference sequence). V lost 2 bases to trimming and J lost 4 bases; unmatched junction nucleotides: 5. CDR3 residues: CSARRDYRYEQYF. The CDR3 nucleotides read TGCAGTGCTAGACGGGACTACAGATACGAGCAGTACTTC.

This chain connects TRBV7-2 to TRBJ2-5; TRBD1 matches 9 bases. The ends lost 3 bases at V and 5 bases at J; junction bases unmatched: 7. Germline V gene data show CDR1 as SGHTA and CDR2 as FQGNSA. The CDR3 runs 15 residues. The CDR3 protein is CASSFPGQGFETQYF. CDR3 DNA: TGTGCCAGCAGCTTTCCGGGACAGGGTTTTGAGACCCAGTACTTC. Looking up the rest from reference TRBV7-2 and TRBJ2-5 gives the full variable domain: GAGVSQSPSNKVTEKGKDVELRCDPISGHTALYWYRQSLGQGLEFLIYFQGNSAPDKSGLPSDRFSAERTGGSVSTLTIQRTQQEDSAVYLCASSFPGQGFETQYFGPGTRLLVL.

There are many counts of this clonotype. At one end, the junction sequence differs from germline, possibly due to a read error. This chain joins TRBV30 and TRBJ2-5; D unresolved. Germline assignment: CDR1 GTSNPN and CDR2 SVGIG (reference sequence). This CDR3 comprises 12 residues. The CDR3: CARSSGRETQYF. The CDR3 DNA sequence: TGTGCCCGGAGCTCCGGACGCGAGACCCAGTACTTC.

This clonotype was recorded at least ten times. The junction does not match germline at one end; this may be a read error. V usage is TRBV7-7 and J usage is TRBJ2-1; possibly TRBD1 for D (5 bases). This CDR3 is built from 13 residues. CDR1 and CDR2 (germline): SSHAT, FNYEAQ (reference sequence). The DNA for the CDR3 is TGTGCTAGCAGCTCGAATCCAGGGAATGAGCAGTTCTTC. It translates to CASSSNPGNEQFF.

In this sample, this clonotype turned up many times. V gene TRBV28 combines with J gene TRBJ1-1; 8 positions agree with TRBD1. There are 17 residues in the CDR3. Germline-derived CDR1 and CDR2 are MDHEN and SYDVKM. V lost 4 bases, J lost 0 bases, and 10 bases stayed unmatched. CDR3 residues: CASSSHRGSLMNTEAFF. Written as DNA, the CDR3 is TGTGCCAGCAGTTCCCACAGGGGGTCCCTTATGAACACTGAAGCTTTCTTT. The full variable domain, its missing parts supplied by reference TRBV28 and TRBJ1-1, is DVKVTQSSRYLVKRTGEKVFLECVQDMDHENMFWYRQDPGLGLRLIYFSYDVKMKEKGDIPEGYSVSREKKERFSLILESASTNQTSMYLCASSSHRGSLMNTEAFFGQGTRLTVV.

In this sample, this clonotype turned up many times. The J gene is TRBJ1-2, the V gene TRBV6-2 or TRBV6-3; D is uncertain. The V end was cut by 6 bases, the J end by 8 bases, with 16 bases between. CDR3 length: 13 residues. In germline, CDR1 is MNHEY, CDR2 SVGEGT. CDR3 sequence: CASRQPGSGGYTF. CDR3 sequence (DNA): TGTGCCAGCAGACAACCGGGTTCGGGCGGCTACACCTTC.